This T cell receptor (beta chain) was obtained from a study of T cell repertoires in cytomegalovirus infection. At the level of the study: Well-studied HLA-B-restricted epitopes and recently identified HLA-C-restricted epitopes of CMV were both used in the study. Public TCR beta signatures were indicative of both CMV infection and a matching HLA type.

As to this clonotype: Its matching antigen is unknown.

The study's findings and limits: HLA-C-restricted CMV clonotypes gave the most frequent clonotype in two of eight donors. Frequencies of public TCR beta families were cumulated, and this identified carriers of CMV plus the relevant HLA.

CDR3 length: 13 residues. With 7 bases removed from V and 4 bases from J, the gap between germline ends came to 13 bases. In germline, CDR1 is MRHNA, CDR2 SNTAGT. Using its own MiXCR run on the reads, TCRdb lists one record per CDR3 protein. Of 450,000 to 550,000 distinct CDR3 sequences listed, roughly 43% were seen once; the top ten hold around two fifths. The V gene is TRBV6-4, the J gene TRBJ1-1; no clear D gene. The TCR originated in a human donor in good health (CMV status not recorded). Some clones in this sample may be carry-over from other donors' samples. This sample comprised cultured PBMCs, obtained from culture after CMV antigen stimulation. The CDR3 coding sequence is TGTGCCAGCATGGGTAGGGCGGGCACTGAAGCTTTCTTT. Translation: CASMGRAGTEAFF.